What follows are 15 T cell receptor beta chains derived from one specimen sequenced in a study of T cells in Graves' hyperthyroidism and ophthalmopathy. TCR beta CDR3 region amplification was performed from RNA transcripts. An initial round of RT-PCR targeting the TCR CDR3 relied on the HTBI primer set. TCRdb independently ran MiXCR on the multiplex PCR reads; one entry per CDR3 protein. The sample contains approximately 600,000 distinct CDR3 sequences, less than 25% of which appear only once. The sample comprised blood. These TCRs come from a man younger than 45 with Graves' ophthalmopathy.

At least ten counts were recorded for this clonotype. This chain connects TRBV2 to TRBJ1-2, with 7 bases fitting TRBD1. J lost 2 bases, V lost 3 bases, and 6 bases had no gene match. This CDR3 spans 15 amino acids. Germline CDR1 is SNHLY and CDR2 is FYNNEI. CDR3 amino acids: CASSDLGGLNYGYTF. The CDR3 DNA sequence: TGTGCCAGCAGTGATCTAGGGGGCCTAAACTATGGCTACACCTTC.

V gene TRBV7-2 combines with J gene TRBJ2-3; D unresolved. The CDR3 consists of 16 residues. Germline values: CDR1 SGHTA, CDR2 FQGNSA. The V end lost 1 base, the J end lost 1 base, and 12 bases lay between the germline ends. This CDR3 reads CASSLGPRAGTDTQYF. The CDR3 bases are TGTGCCAGCAGCTTAGGACCAAGGGCGGGCACAGATACGCAGTATTTT.

This chain links TRBV7-9 with TRBJ2-7, with 8 nucleotides matching TRBD1. Trimming at V came to 11 bases and at J to 6 bases, leaving 9 bases not matched to a gene. From germline, CDR1 is SEHNR and CDR2 FQNEAQ (reference sequence). CDR3 size: 12 residues. The CDR3 sequence is CAGGTGSREQYF. The CDR3 coding sequence is TGTGCCGGTGGGACAGGTTCACGCGAGCAGTACTTC.

This clonotype has more than one count but fewer than ten. The rearrangement joins TRBV9 to TRBJ2-2, with 9 bases lining up with TRBD2. CDR3 length: 15 residues. Losses at the gene ends were 2 bases for V and 6 bases for J; bases not matched to a gene: 5. In germline, CDR1 is SGDLS, CDR2 YYNGEE. DNA for the CDR3: TGTGCCAGCAGCGTTGGTTCTAGCGGGGCCGGGGAGCTGTTTTTT. Its translation: CASSVGSSGAGELFF.

V usage is TRBV7-2 and J usage is TRBJ2-7; the D is unclear. This CDR3 region has 15 residues. V was shortened by 2 bases and J by 4 bases, with 15 bases between the two germline ends. In germline, CDR1 is SGHTA, CDR2 FQGNSA. CDR3 nucleotides: TGTGCCAGCAGCTTATCCCTCGACCAGGATTACGAGCAGTACTTC. It translates to CASSLSLDQDYEQYF.

This clonotype was picked up many times. J is TRBJ1-1 and V is TRBV24-1, with D perhaps TRBD1 (6 bases). CDR1 and CDR2 from the germline V gene are KGHDR and SFDVKD. V was trimmed by 9 bases and J by 1 base, leaving 14 bases between them. There are 14 residues in the CDR3. CDR3 in amino acids: CATLGGAGNTEAFF. The CDR3 bases are TGTGCCACCTTAGGGGGGGCAGGGAACACTGAAGCTTTCTTT.

This clonotype showed up many times. This chain uses TRBV12-3 or TRBV12-4 with TRBJ2-7; the match to TRBD1 covers 8 bases. The CDR3 extends over 13 amino acids. Trimming took 6 bases from V and 2 from J; bases not matched to a gene: 3. CDR3 bases: TGTGCCAGCAGGCGGACAGGGCCCTACGAGCAGTACTTC. This codes for CASRRTGPYEQYF.

This clonotype was detected many times. This chain joins TRBV12-3 or TRBV12-4 and TRBJ2-1; 7 bases agree with TRBD2. Unmatched junction bases numbered 4, after V lost 7 bases and J lost 4 bases. The CDR3 totals 13 residues. CDR3 region: CASNLAEYNEQFF. Written as DNA, the CDR3 is TGTGCCAGCAACCTAGCGGAATACAATGAGCAGTTCTTC.

This clonotype came up many times. This chain connects TRBV5-1 to TRBJ2-7; D possibly matches TRBD1 or TRBD2 (5 bases each). The germline gives CDR1 SGHRS, CDR2 YFSETQ. The CDR3 is 14 residues long. The V end lost 4 bases, the J end lost 3 bases, and 14 bases lay between the germline ends. CDR3 sequence (DNA): TGCGCCAGCAGCGGGGGACGGGAAGGCTACGAGCAGTACTTC. Translated, it gives CASSGGREGYEQYF.

This chain joins TRBV4-1 and TRBJ2-2; 9 nucleotides match TRBD2. CDR3 size: 16 residues. The germline CDR1 and CDR2 sequences are MGHRA and YSYEKL. V was pared by 0 bases and J by 6 bases, with 5 bases of the junction left unmatched. The CDR3 DNA reads as TGCGCCAGCAGCCAAGAGGAGTGGACTAGCGCCGGGGAGCTGTTTTTT. Its translation: CASSQEEWTSAGELFF.

The V call is TRBV6-1, the J call TRBJ2-4; maybe TRBD2 (6 bases). Per the germline V gene, CDR1 is MNHNS and CDR2 is SASEGT. V shed 1 base and J shed 6 bases, with 10 bases lying between them. The CDR3 loop spans 14 amino acids. CDR3 DNA: TGTGCCAGCAGTGAAGTCTTAGCGGTAAACATTCAGTACTTC. Its translation: CASSEVLAVNIQYF.

This chain joins TRBV12-3 or TRBV12-4 and TRBJ1-5, with 10 bases fitting TRBD1. This CDR3 spans 15 amino acids. J lost 4 bases, V lost 5 bases, and 5 bases had no gene match. CDR3 amino acids: CASSTGTGENQPQHF. CDR3 nucleotide sequence: TGTGCCAGCAGTACCGGGACAGGGGAGAATCAGCCCCAGCATTTT.

The gene calls are TRBV2 and TRBJ1-5; no definite D call. This CDR3 contains 14 residues. The germline V gene has CDR1 SNHLY and CDR2 FYNNEI. V was trimmed by 2 bases and J by 3 bases, leaving 8 bases between them. This CDR3 reads CASSEWTVNQPQHF. CDR3 nucleotide sequence: TGTGCCAGCAGTGAATGGACGGTCAATCAGCCCCAGCATTTT.

The chain combines TRBV10-3 with TRBJ2-5; 9 positions match TRBD1. J gave up 4 bases and V 4 bases, and 4 bases lay outside the gene matches. Per the germline V gene, CDR1 is ENHRY and CDR2 is SYGVKD. The CDR3 has 14 residues. The CDR3 region has the DNA TGTGCCATCAGTGTTGACAGGGGGAGAGAGACCCAGTACTTC. It specifies CAISVDRGRETQYF.

V and J are TRBV4-3 and TRBJ1-2; possibly TRBD1 for D (5 bases). Germline V gene sequence: CDR1 LGHNA, CDR2 YSLEER. CDR3 size: 16 residues. V lost 6 bases and J 0 bases, leaving 17 bases between the germline ends. The CDR3 loop is CASSPGRTRANYGYTF. The CDR3 DNA reads as TGCGCCAGCAGTCCAGGTCGGACAAGGGCTAACTATGGCTACACCTTC.